These 8 T cell receptor beta chains came from one sample sequenced in a study of identical twins. TCRdb itself ran the 5' RACE reads through MiXCR, one entry per CDR3 protein. The sample carries approximately 1.8 million distinct CDR3 sequences, 25% to 35% recorded once. Sample: cord blood. These receptors came from a newborn girl in good health.

The chain employs TRBV5-1 and TRBJ2-7, with no clear D. The ends were cut back, 0 bases at V and 2 bases at J, with 12 bases in the middle. The germline CDR1 and CDR2 sequences are SGHRS and YFSETQ. This CDR3 is built from 15 residues. CDR3 region: CASSLAGTEPYEQYF. In DNA, the CDR3 is TGCGCCAGCAGCTTGGCCGGAACAGAACCCTACGAGCAGTACTTC.

This clonotype appeared a few times. This chain uses TRBV14 with TRBJ2-1, with a tentative D call TRBD1 (6 bases). The J call may be wrong; the DNA end is better matched by TRBJ2-7. CDR1 is SGHDN, CDR2 FVKESK, per germline. This CDR3 is 14 amino acids long. The CDR3 DNA is TGTGCCAGCAGCTCACAGGGATTCTACAATGAGCAGTACTTC. Translating it yields CASSSQGFYNEQYF.

This clonotype was observed a single time. V gene TRBV7-2 combines with J gene TRBJ1-2; TRBD1 aligns across 7 bases. The CDR3 is 17 residues long. From germline, CDR1 is SGHTA and CDR2 FQGNSA. V gave up 4 bases and J gave up 0 bases; unmatched junction bases: 11. CDR3 sequence reads: CASSYRQGKEANYGYTF. CDR3 nucleotide sequence: TGTGCCAGCAGCTATAGACAGGGAAAAGAGGCTAACTATGGCTACACCTTC.

There are a few counts of this clonotype. The V call is TRBV4-1, the J call TRBJ2-3; D remains unclear. V gave up 1 base and J gave up 2 bases, with 13 bases separating them. CDR1 is MGHRA and CDR2 is YSYEKL in the germline V gene. The CDR3 totals 16 residues. The CDR3 spells CASSQVGSKNTDTQYF. In DNA, the CDR3 is TGCGCCAGCAGCCAAGTGGGGTCAAAAAACACAGATACGCAGTATTTT.

This clonotype was observed a few times. The chain joins TRBV28 to TRBJ1-2, with 9 bases lining up with TRBD1. The V gene's germline CDR1 is MDHEN and CDR2 SYDVKM. The CDR3 consists of 16 residues. Losses at the gene ends were 5 bases for V and 8 bases for J; bases not matched to a gene: 15. The CDR3 nucleotides are TGTGCCAGCAGTCCGTCACAGGGGGCTGGCCCAGGCGGCTACACCTTC. Protein: CASSPSQGAGPGGYTF.

This clonotype occurred a few times. The gene calls are TRBV15 and TRBJ2-6; tentatively, D is TRBD1 (8 bases). The germline V gene encodes CDR1 LNHNV and CDR2 YYDKDF (reference sequence). V was shortened by 5 bases and J by 0 bases, with 14 bases between the two germline ends. This CDR3 contains 17 residues. CDR3 sequence (DNA): TGTGCCACCAGCGAACAGGGGGGGGTCTCTGGGGCCAACGTCCTGACTTTC. This encodes CATSEQGGVSGANVLTF.

The CDR3 region is CASGQGLETQYF. Written as DNA, the CDR3 is TGTGCCAGCGGACAGGGACTAGAGACCCAGTACTTC. This sequence joins TRBV6-1 and TRBJ2-5, with TRBD1 matching 8 bases. This CDR3 is built from 12 residues. V trimming: 8 bases; J trimming: 4 bases; junction bases outside the gene matches: 3. The V gene's germline CDR1 is MNHNS and CDR2 SASEGT.

A few counts support this clonotype. The rearrangement links TRBV10-3 to TRBJ2-5; D call uncertain. CDR3 size: 11 residues. Germline CDR1 reads ENHRY; CDR2 reads SYGVKD. With 10 bases removed from V and 2 bases from J, the gap between germline ends came to 8 bases. The CDR3 DNA sequence: TGTGCCACTCAGCAGCAAGAGACCCAGTACTTC. Translation gives CATQQQETQYF.